The 29 T cell receptor beta chains presented below share a single source sample, sequenced in a study of beta chain features in type 1 diabetes. Expressed TCRB transcripts were sequenced because the entire RNA isolate underwent reverse transcription. Profiling relied on immunoSEQ multiplex PCR, and the TCRdb table lists in-frame clones only, not all of them. This table has about 620,000 clones, around 15% appearing once. What was sequenced was naive CD4+ T cells from blood. The receptors were sampled from a man aged 18-30 years in good health.

The J gene is TRBJ2-7, the V gene TRBV29-1, with 9 bases fitting TRBD1. Trimming cost V 6 bases and J 4 bases; bases outside gene matches: 16. The germline gives CDR1 SQVTM, CDR2 ANQGSEA. This CDR3 has 16 amino acids. This chain's CDR3 is CSVRRGTGSMLYEQYF. CDR3 coding DNA: TGCAGCGTGCGAAGGGGGACAGGGAGTATGTTGTACGAGCAGTACTTC.

J is TRBJ1-2 and V is TRBV29-1; 12 positions agree with TRBD1. Germline values: CDR1 SQVTM, CDR2 ANQGSEA. The CDR3 has 13 amino acids. V was pared by 6 bases and J by 4 bases, with 3 bases of the junction left unmatched. The CDR3 coding sequence is TGCAGCGTGGGGACAGGGGGCGTCTATGGCTACACCTTC. Its translation: CSVGTGGVYGYTF.

This clone has more than one count but fewer than ten. The chain is built from TRBV7-2 and TRBJ2-7; tentatively, D is TRBD1 (6 bases). V was trimmed by 6 bases and J by 6 bases, leaving 15 bases between them. From germline, CDR1 is SGHTA and CDR2 FQGNSA. The CDR3 spans 13 residues. Here the CDR3 reads CASRPTGWTEQYF. The CDR3 DNA sequence: TGTGCCAGCAGACCTACAGGGTGGACCGAGCAGTACTTC.

The chain couples TRBV11-2 to TRBJ2-7, with D unclear. V was trimmed by 6 bases and J by 1 base, leaving 16 bases between them. The germline CDR1 and CDR2 sequences are SGHAT and FQNNGV. This CDR3 spans 15 amino acids. CDR3 nucleotides: TGTGCCAGCAGTTTACCCGGGCAACCATCCTACGAGCAGTACTTC. Translation gives CASSLPGQPSYEQYF.

This rearrangement joins TRBV4-2 to TRBJ1-5, with D perhaps matching TRBD1 (5 bases). Trimming removed 0 bases from V and 7 bases from J, with 19 bases in between. This CDR3 has 17 amino acids. Germline loops: CDR1 LGHNA, CDR2 YNFKEQ. CDR3 protein: CASSQDGGQVSGQPQHF. In nucleotides, the CDR3 is TGTGCCAGCAGCCAAGATGGGGGTCAGGTTTCGGGGCAGCCCCAGCATTTT.

V gene TRBV7-2 combines with J gene TRBJ1-3; no firm D call. V shed 2 bases and J shed 1 base, with 18 bases lying between them. Per the germline V gene, CDR1 is SGHTA and CDR2 is FQGNSA. CDR3 length: 18 amino acids. The CDR3 DNA reads as TGTGCCAGCAGCTTAAAGTGGACGGGAATAGATTCTGGAAACACCATATATTTT. Translating it yields CASSLKWTGIDSGNTIYF.

V usage is TRBV4-3 and J usage is TRBJ2-5, with a possible D match to TRBD2 (6 bases). The V end lost 4 bases, the J end lost 7 bases, and 19 bases lay between the germline ends. Looked up from germline, CDR1 is LGHNA and CDR2 is YSLEER. The CDR3 runs 15 residues. CDR3 region: CASSPSAGTPGTQYF. The CDR3 bases are TGCGCCAGCAGCCCCTCCGCCGGGACTCCTGGGACCCAGTACTTC.

The rearrangement uses TRBV30 and TRBJ1-1; D uncertain. Germline values: CDR1 GTSNPN, CDR2 SVGIG (reference sequence). Trimming shortened V by 2 bases and J by 0 bases, and 7 bases separated the two germline ends. This CDR3 region has 13 residues. The CDR3 sequence is CAWSWQMNTEAFF. For the CDR3, the DNA is TGTGCCTGGAGTTGGCAAATGAACACTGAAGCTTTCTTT.

The chain carries TRBV6-5 and TRBJ1-6; tentative D call: TRBD1 (6 bases). V was pared by 2 bases and J by 7 bases, with 12 bases between. The CDR3 consists of 15 residues. CDR1 and CDR2 (germline): MNHEY, SVGAGI. The CDR3 spells CASSYADRVNSPLHF. The CDR3 region has the DNA TGTGCCAGCAGTTACGCGGACAGAGTGAATTCACCCCTCCACTTT.

The chain couples TRBV2 to TRBJ2-7, with TRBD1 identical over 9 bases. The CDR3 is made up of 16 amino acids. Germline CDR1 SNHLY, CDR2 FYNNEI. After removal of 4 bases from V and 6 bases from J, the junction contained 13 bases not matched to a gene. CDR3 nucleotide sequence: TGTGCCAGCAGTGTTTCGCCTCCGGGACAGGGCTTCGAGCAGTACTTC. The encoded protein is CASSVSPPGQGFEQYF.

This sequence joins TRBV19 and TRBJ1-2, with 7 positions matching TRBD1. The CDR3 runs to 15 residues. V shed 3 bases, J shed 1 base, and the junction held 5 bases outside the gene matches. Germline CDR1 LNHDA, CDR2 SQIVND (reference sequence). For the CDR3, the DNA is TGTGCCAGTAGTATCCCCCGGGACAGTAACTATGGCTACACCTTC. Residues: CASSIPRDSNYGYTF.

The chain carries TRBV2 and TRBJ2-3, with D tentatively TRBD1 (8 bases). Germline lookup yields CDR1 SNHLY and CDR2 FYNNEI. The V end was cut by 6 bases, the J end by 2 bases, with 15 bases between. The CDR3 length is 15 residues. The CDR3 DNA follows: TGTGCCAGCAGCCTTACAGGGGGGGACACAGATACGCAGTATTTT. Its protein product is CASSLTGGDTDTQYF.

This clone occurred a few times. The V call is TRBV10-3, the J call TRBJ2-1, with 14 bases lining up with TRBD2. Losses at the gene ends were 6 bases for V and 9 bases for J; bases not matched to a gene: 10. Germline CDR1 and CDR2: ENHRY and SYGVKD. The CDR3 has 16 amino acids. The CDR3 sequence: CAISPGTSGGPGEQFF. In DNA form, the CDR3 reads TGTGCCATCAGCCCCGGGACTAGCGGGGGACCGGGTGAGCAGTTCTTC.

This clone was detected only a few times. This chain joins TRBV10-3 and TRBJ2-5; 8 bases line up with TRBD2. The V segment lost 3 bases and the J segment 3 bases; nucleotides outside the gene matches: 3. CDR1 and CDR2 (germline): ENHRY, SYGVKD. The CDR3 contains 14 residues. DNA of the CDR3: TGTGCCATCAGTGAAACTAGCGGTAAAGAGACCCAGTACTTC. The encoded protein is CAISETSGKETQYF.

This clone occurred a few times. The chain employs TRBV11-2 and TRBJ2-3, with D possibly TRBD2 on 5 matching bases. The CDR3 covers 17 residues. Germline-derived CDR1 and CDR2 are SGHAT and FQNNGV. Trimming shortened V by 2 bases and J by 2 bases, and 17 bases separated the two germline ends. CDR3 sequence (DNA): TGTGCCAGCAGCTTAAGAGGAGGTTTATTGGCCACAGATACGCAGTATTTT. Translated: CASSLRGGLLATDTQYF.

The chain couples TRBV19 to TRBJ1-1, with a weak D call TRBD1 (6 bases). CDR1 LNHDA and CDR2 SQIVND come from the germline V gene (reference sequence). This CDR3 region has 13 residues. V lost 7 bases and J 0 bases, leaving 9 bases between the germline ends. CDR3 residues: CASNGQMNTEAFF. CDR3 coding DNA: TGTGCCAGTAACGGACAGATGAACACTGAAGCTTTCTTT.

The chain uses TRBV6-6 and TRBJ1-2; D not certain. Trimming cost V 4 bases and J 4 bases, with 19 bases left between them. Per the germline V gene, CDR1 is MNHNY and CDR2 is SVGAGI (reference sequence). The CDR3 has 16 amino acids. This chain's CDR3 is CASSSPLGLYGYGYTF. CDR3 in DNA: TGTGCCAGCAGTTCCCCGCTCGGGTTGTACGGCTATGGCTACACCTTC.

CDR3 sequence: CASNPGGTDTQYF. The CDR3 coding sequence is TGTGCCAGCAATCCGGGGGGCACAGATACGCAGTATTTT. The J gene is TRBJ2-3, the V gene TRBV6-5, with D possibly matching TRBD2 (6 bases). Looked up from germline, CDR1 is MNHEY and CDR2 is SVGAGI. This CDR3 contains 13 residues. V lost 7 bases and J lost 1, with 9 bases in between.

V gene TRBV19 combines with J gene TRBJ1-6; D uncertain. The CDR3 loop spans 13 amino acids. In germline, CDR1 is LNHDA, CDR2 SQIVND (reference sequence). Trimming removed 5 bases at V and 11 bases at J, with 13 bases between. CDR3 DNA sequence: TGTGCCAGTAGTCAAGGATCGCCGACACCCCTCCACTTT. This encodes CASSQGSPTPLHF.

In its sample, this clone was seen many times. This rearrangement joins TRBV18 to TRBJ1-3; no clear D. Trimming shortened V by 5 bases and J by 0 bases, and 8 bases separated the two germline ends. Germline V gives CDR1 KGHSH, CDR2 LQKENI. This CDR3 has 14 residues. CDR3 sequence reads: CASSSADSGNTIYF. In DNA, the CDR3 is TGTGCCAGCTCATCGGCCGACTCTGGAAACACCATATATTTT.

The J gene is TRBJ2-5, the V gene TRBV6-1; D is possibly TRBD1 or TRBD2 (5 bases each). This CDR3 has 15 residues. Germline lookup yields CDR1 MNHNS and CDR2 SASEGT. Trimming removed 6 bases at V and 2 bases at J, with 16 bases between. This CDR3 reads CASSLGRTRQETQYF. The DNA of the CDR3 is TGTGCCAGCAGCCTGGGACGGACTCGACAAGAGACCCAGTACTTC.

In its sample, this clone was seen once. This chain joins TRBV7-8 and TRBJ1-2, with 8 bases fitting TRBD1. The CDR3 contains 14 residues. Germline lookup yields CDR1 SGHVS and CDR2 FQNEAQ. V dropped 3 bases and J dropped 7; count of bases not matched to a gene: 7. The CDR3 bases are TGTGCCAGCAGCTTTTGGGACAGGAATTTTGGCTACACCTTC. This gives the protein CASSFWDRNFGYTF. Based on the CDR3 plus reference TRBV7-8 and TRBJ1-2, the full variable domain is GAGVSQSPRYKVAKRGQDVALRCDPISGHVSLFWYQQALGQGPEFLTYFQNEAQLDKSGLPSDRFFAERPEGSVSTLKIQRTQQEDSAVYLCASSFWDRNFGYTFGSGTRLTVV.

CDR3 residues: CASSLGRQGSWFGYTF. CDR3 in DNA: TGCGCCAGCAGCTTGGGTCGGCAGGGGAGTTGGTTTGGCTACACCTTC. This rearrangement joins TRBV5-1 to TRBJ1-2, with TRBD1 as a possible D gene (6 bases). V gave up 0 bases and J gave up 7 bases, with 19 bases separating them. There are 16 residues in the CDR3. Germline V lookup: CDR1 SGHRS, CDR2 YFSETQ.

As DNA, the CDR3 is TGTGCCAGCAGCCCTGGACGTAGTAGCAATCAGCCCCAGCATTTT. It codes for CASSPGRSSNQPQHF. V gene TRBV7-2 combines with J gene TRBJ1-5; no reliable D call. Germline V gene lookup returns CDR1 SGHTA and CDR2 FQGNSA. The CDR3 is 15 amino acids. Trimming stripped 5 bases from V and 0 bases from J, with 11 bases between.

This clone came up a few times. The V and J genes are TRBV10-3 and TRBJ2-7, with D unresolved. Per germline, CDR1 ENHRY and CDR2 SYGVKD. This CDR3 has 13 residues. V gave up 4 bases and J gave up 0 bases, with 7 bases separating them. The DNA for the CDR3 is TGTGCCATCAGTGTGCGGAACTCCTACGAGCAGTACTTC. Translating it yields CAISVRNSYEQYF.

V is TRBV5-4 and J is TRBJ2-7, with D perhaps being TRBD1 or TRBD2 (7 bases each). V was trimmed by 3 bases and J by 6 bases, leaving 22 bases between them. Germline V gives CDR1 SGHNT, CDR2 YYREEE (reference sequence). The CDR3 loop spans 16 amino acids. CDR3 amino acids: CASSSDLSRGGPEQYF. CDR3 coding DNA: TGTGCCAGCAGCTCCGACCTTAGCAGGGGGGGCCCCGAGCAGTACTTC.

This clone was observed a handful of times. This rearrangement joins TRBV6-5 to TRBJ2-7; D uncertain. From germline, CDR1 is MNHEY and CDR2 SVGAGI. Trimming took off 6 bases at V and 1 base at J, with 13 bases between the two ends. This CDR3 region has 14 residues. The CDR3 DNA reads TGTGCCAGCAGACGCCCGGGCCCTTCCTACGAGCAGTACTTC. Translated, it gives CASRRPGPSYEQYF.

In DNA form, the CDR3 reads TGTGCCAGCAGTGAAGCGGGGGAGCTGTTTTTT. This encodes CASSEAGELFF. The V gene is TRBV6-1, the J gene TRBJ2-2, with D unclear. This CDR3 is 11 amino acids long. CDR1 MNHNS and CDR2 SASEGT come from the germline V gene. The V gene lost 0 bases and the J gene lost 8 bases, with 1 base spanning the gap.

The chain couples TRBV2 to TRBJ1-2; 8 bases map to TRBD1. V lost 1 base to trimming and J lost 5 bases; unmatched junction nucleotides: 12. Germline loops: CDR1 SNHLY, CDR2 FYNNEI. CDR3 size: 17 residues. CDR3 amino acids: CASSEGPSPGGSYGYTF. CDR3 sequence (DNA): TGTGCCAGCAGTGAAGGCCCATCACCAGGGGGCTCGTATGGCTACACCTTC.